One and the same sample provided the 21 T cell receptor beta chains below, sequenced in a study of blood T cell repertoires in COVID-19 (TCRdb year 2020). The protocol used for the library was the immunoSEQ multiplex PCR assay. The clones in this table, taken by TCRdb from immuneACCESS, are in-frame only. Not every clone is retained; where verified, under half of the shortfall comes from an unresolved V gene, and the cause of the rest is unknown. The sample table lists roughly 53,000 clones, 90% of them with a count of one. Jointly, the top ten make up around 3% of the sample. Input material: peripheral blood. The receptors were gathered from a human donor in a cohort sampled during active COVID-19.

The chain has TRBV9 and TRBJ2-1; 12 bases map to TRBD2. In germline, CDR1 is SGDLS, CDR2 YYNGEE. The CDR3 is 18 residues long. Trimming at V came to 1 base and at J to 2 bases, leaving 7 bases not matched to a gene. CDR3 sequence (DNA): TGTGCCAGCAGCGTAACGGCTAGCGGGGGGGTACCCTACAATGAGCAGTTCTTC. Its protein product is CASSVTASGGVPYNEQFF.

This clone was observed a few times. The V call is TRBV10-2, the J call TRBJ2-7; D is uncertain. Germline lookup yields CDR1 WSHSY and CDR2 SAAADI. V was pared by 0 bases and J by 7 bases, with 13 bases between. The CDR3 contains 14 residues. CDR3 sequence reads: CASSESTGVREQYV. CDR3 in DNA: TGCGCCAGCAGTGAGTCGACGGGTGTAAGGGAGCAGTACGTC.

The gene calls are TRBV24-1 and TRBJ1-3; D might be TRBD1 (5 bases). The CDR3 loop spans 11 amino acids. CDR1 is KGHDR and CDR2 is SFDVKD in the germline V gene. V was clipped by 7 bases and J by 8 bases, with 8 bases between them. CDR3 sequence: CATSGGDTIYF. Written as DNA, the CDR3 is TGTGCCACCAGCGGGGGGGACACCATATATTTT.

This clone is a singleton in its sample. This sequence joins TRBV19 and TRBJ2-1, with 10 bases fitting TRBD2. The CDR3 totals 17 residues. Germline V gene sequence: CDR1 LNHDA, CDR2 SQIVND (reference sequence). V lost 4 bases, J lost 1 base, and 7 bases stayed unmatched. This CDR3 reads CASSRGIAGGSYNEQFF. CDR3 coding DNA: TGTGCCAGTAGTAGGGGGATAGCGGGAGGATCCTACAATGAGCAGTTCTTC.

The chain has TRBV30 and TRBJ1-5, with 9 bases aligning to TRBD1. Trimming cost V 5 bases and J 1 base; bases outside gene matches: 0. The CDR3 contains 13 residues. Germline CDR1 GTSNPN, CDR2 SVGIG (reference sequence). This chain's CDR3 is CAWGQGSNQPQHF. The CDR3 DNA reads as TGTGCCTGGGGACAGGGGAGCAATCAGCCCCAGCATTTT.

V gene TRBV4-2 combines with J gene TRBJ1-2, with 7 bases fitting TRBD1. V was pared by 5 bases and J by 7 bases, with 7 bases of the junction left unmatched. This CDR3 contains 13 residues. Germline V gives CDR1 LGHNA, CDR2 YNFKEQ. The chain's CDR3 is CASSSTGVGGYTF. As DNA, the CDR3 is TGTGCCAGCAGCTCCACAGGGGTGGGTGGCTACACCTTC.

The chain employs TRBV18 and TRBJ2-7; D unresolved. The germline V and J ends were trimmed by 4 bases and 5 bases, with 18 bases remaining between them. This CDR3 has 15 amino acids. Germline V lookup: CDR1 KGHSH, CDR2 LQKENI. This CDR3 is CASSLIAVELDEQYF. The CDR3 DNA reads TGTGCCAGCTCACTTATTGCGGTAGAGCTTGACGAGCAGTACTTC.

The gene calls are TRBV5-4 and TRBJ2-7; 12 bases match TRBD2. The CDR3 runs to 17 residues. V dropped 0 bases and J dropped 3; count of bases not matched to a gene: 7. Germline CDR1 and CDR2: SGHNT and YYREEE (reference sequence). The CDR3 reads CASSLAELAGGNYEQYF. DNA of the CDR3: TGTGCCAGCAGCTTGGCCGAACTAGCGGGAGGAAACTACGAGCAGTACTTC.

The count of this clone is one. An end of the junction does not agree with germline; a read error may underlie this. The gene calls are TRBV3-1 (or the pseudogene TRBV3-2) and TRBJ2-3; 9 nucleotides align to TRBD1. This CDR3 contains 15 residues. Germline CDR1 and CDR2: LGHDT and YNNKEL (reference sequence). The CDR3 region is CASSLPTGGTDTQYF. For the CDR3, the DNA is TGTGCCAGCAGCCTCCCTACAGGGGGCACTGATACGCAGTATTTT.

This sequence joins TRBV7-2 and TRBJ2-1, with D tentatively TRBD2 (6 bases). The CDR3 sequence is 11 residues long. The V gene's germline CDR1 is SGHTA and CDR2 FQGNSA. The V end lost 8 bases, the J end lost 4 bases, and 6 bases lay between the germline ends. CDR3 bases: TGTGCCAGCCGGGGGTACAATGAGCAGTTCTTC. Its translation: CASRGYNEQFF.

The J gene is TRBJ2-7, the V gene TRBV9, with 7 bases matching TRBD1. Germline V gene data show CDR1 as SGDLS and CDR2 as YYNGEE. V was pared by 5 bases and J by 0 bases, with 8 bases of the junction left unmatched. The CDR3 is made up of 15 amino acids. The CDR3 reads CASSSGGSDSYEQYV. The CDR3 bases are TGTGCCAGCAGTTCAGGGGGATCGGACTCCTACGAGCAGTACGTC.

The chain has TRBV30 and TRBJ1-1, with D possibly being TRBD1 (6 bases). Germline V CDR1 and CDR2: GTSNPN, SVGIG (reference sequence). Trimming left V 1 base short and J 0 bases short, with 6 bases between. The CDR3 sequence is 13 residues long. CDR3 protein: CAWSAGVNTEAFF. DNA for the CDR3: TGTGCCTGGAGTGCAGGGGTGAACACTGAAGCTTTCTTT.

The rearrangement links TRBV6-5 to TRBJ1-1; D unclear. Germline V gene data show CDR1 as MNHEY and CDR2 as SVGAGI. V gave up 0 bases and J gave up 7 bases, with 9 bases separating them. The CDR3 has 13 amino acids. The CDR3 reads CASSYSTPGEAFF. CDR3 bases: TGTGCCAGCAGTTACTCGACGCCGGGTGAAGCTTTCTTT.

The chain employs TRBV11-3 and TRBJ2-3; perhaps TRBD2 as D (6 bases). This CDR3 contains 15 residues. The germline V and J ends were trimmed by 2 bases and 0 bases, with 9 bases remaining between them. Germline lookup yields CDR1 SGHNT and CDR2 YENEEA. The CDR3 DNA reads TGTGCCAGCAGCTTACGTGGGACTAGCACAGATACGCAGTATTTT. Its translation: CASSLRGTSTDTQYF.

The V gene is TRBV6-2 or TRBV6-3, the J gene TRBJ2-3; D unresolved. The V end was cut by 6 bases, the J end by 4 bases, with 14 bases between. This CDR3 region has 14 residues. From germline, CDR1 is MNHEY and CDR2 SVGEGT. The CDR3 loop is CASRPDDQADTQYF. Here the CDR3 DNA reads TGTGCCAGCAGGCCTGACGATCAGGCAGATACGCAGTATTTT.

This clone occurred a few times. The rearrangement links TRBV6-2 or TRBV6-3 to TRBJ1-1, with 9 bases aligning to TRBD1. The V and J ends lost 6 bases and 0 bases, in that order; junction bases with no gene match: 5. The germline CDR1 and CDR2 sequences are MNHEY and SVGEGT. The CDR3 is 15 residues long. The CDR3 DNA follows: TGTGCCAGCAGCACTCGACAGGGGGTGAACACTGAAGCTTTCTTT. Translation gives CASSTRQGVNTEAFF.

The chain has TRBV5-1 and TRBJ2-2, with TRBD2 matching over 9 bases. The germline V gene has CDR1 SGHRS and CDR2 YFSETQ. The ends lost 2 bases at V and 2 bases at J; junction bases unmatched: 7. The CDR3 spans 17 residues. CDR3 in amino acids: CASSFGMRGGNTGELFF. In DNA form, the CDR3 reads TGCGCCAGCAGCTTCGGGATGCGGGGGGGAAACACCGGGGAGCTGTTTTTT.

The V and J genes are TRBV5-8 and TRBJ2-1, with 8 bases identical to TRBD2. In germline, CDR1 is SGHTS, CDR2 YDEGEE. This CDR3 has 15 residues. V lost 4 bases, J lost 4 bases, and 7 bases stayed unmatched. CDR3 loop: CASSRRSGVYNEQFF. The CDR3 DNA sequence: TGTGCCAGCAGCCGTCGTAGCGGGGTTTACAATGAGCAGTTCTTC.

The chain links TRBV15 to TRBJ1-2, with TRBD1 matching 9 bases. The CDR3 extends over 16 amino acids. Unmatched junction bases numbered 10, after V lost 0 bases and J lost 8 bases. Germline values: CDR1 LNHNV, CDR2 YYDKDF (reference sequence). In DNA, the CDR3 is TGTGCCACCAGCAGAGATCTACAGGGGGCGTCGGAGGGCTACACCTTC. Its protein is CATSRDLQGASEGYTF.

The genes are TRBV7-4 and TRBJ2-7; a possible D gene is TRBD2 (5 bases). This CDR3 has 14 amino acids. Germline V gives CDR1 SGHVT, CDR2 SQSDAQ. V was clipped by 5 bases and J by 3 bases, with 14 bases between them. The CDR3 spells CASSLYGGFYEQYV. CDR3 nucleotide sequence: TGTGCCAGCAGCCTTTACGGCGGGTTCTACGAGCAGTACGTC.

The V gene is TRBV27, the J gene TRBJ2-3, with 10 positions matching TRBD2. Germline V gene sequence: CDR1 MNHEY, CDR2 SMNVEV (reference sequence). The CDR3 loop spans 17 amino acids. Trimming at V came to 0 bases and at J to 1 base, leaving 4 bases not matched to a gene. This CDR3 is CASSLSVAGGRTDTQYF. The DNA of the CDR3 is TGTGCCAGCAGTTTATCAGTAGCGGGAGGCCGCACAGATACGCAGTATTTT.